The 17 T cell receptor beta chains below come from one sample, sequenced in a study of spatial heterogeneity in lung cancer. Time point in this sample: sample taken at primary tumor resection. The authors sequenced whole RNA from tumor, nontumor lung or frozen PBMC without sorting. TCRdb re-analysed the 5' RACE reads in MiXCR, keeping a single row per CDR3 protein. The repertoire has more than 30,000 distinct CDR3 sequences, 5.2% of them found once; the top ten carry around 25%. The material was PBMCs, obtained at surgery. Receptor source: a female donor with early-stage non-small cell lung cancer.

This clonotype was seen repeatedly, ten times or more. CDR3 sequence reads: CASSLAPGRTYEQYF. In nucleotides, the CDR3 is TGTGCCAGCAGCTTGGCACCGGGACGGACCTACGAGCAGTACTTC. This chain links TRBV5-4 with TRBJ2-7, with D perhaps given as TRBD1 or TRBD2 (5 bases each). The germline CDR1 and CDR2 sequences are SGHNT and YYREEE (reference sequence). The CDR3 is 15 amino acids. The V end was cut by 0 bases, the J end by 2 bases, with 12 bases between.

This chain uses TRBV29-1 with TRBJ2-1, with D possibly being TRBD1 (7 bases). Per germline, CDR1 SQVTM and CDR2 ANQGSEA. The V end lost 6 bases, the J end lost 0 bases, and 15 bases lay between the germline ends. The CDR3 length is 15 residues. The CDR3: CSVLRGDSSYNEQFF. The CDR3, as DNA: TGCAGCGTCCTCAGGGGGGATAGCTCCTACAATGAGCAGTTCTTC.

This clonotype was counted at least ten times. The chain carries TRBV7-8 and TRBJ2-3, with TRBD2 matching 11 bases. Germline V gene lookup returns CDR1 SGHVS and CDR2 FQNEAQ. This CDR3 has 15 residues. V lost 5 bases and J lost 2; bases outside the gene matches: 3. CDR3 amino acids: CASSRGLADTDTQYF. The CDR3 DNA reads as TGTGCCAGCAGCCGGGGACTAGCGGACACAGATACGCAGTATTTT.

This clonotype appeared many times. The chain links TRBV12-3 or TRBV12-4 to TRBJ1-1; D possibly corresponds to TRBD1 (6 bases). The CDR3 sequence is 12 residues long. Trimming cost V 5 bases and J 6 bases, with 10 bases left between them. The CDR3 here is CASSPQGAEAFF. The CDR3 bases are TGTGCCAGCAGTCCACAGGGCGCTGAAGCTTTCTTT.

The chain uses TRBV10-3 and TRBJ2-3, with 8 nucleotides matching TRBD2. The V gene's germline CDR1 is ENHRY and CDR2 SYGVKD. The ends lost 3 bases at V and 0 bases at J; junction bases unmatched: 14. The CDR3 covers 19 residues. The CDR3 nucleotides read TGTGCCATCAGTGATCGCCGGGGGGGCACCCCGTGGAGCACAGATACGCAGTATTTT. As protein: CAISDRRGGTPWSTDTQYF.

The chain employs TRBV7-9 and TRBJ2-3, with 11 positions matching TRBD2. The CDR3 length is 15 residues. CDR1 SEHNR and CDR2 FQNEAQ come from the germline V gene (reference sequence). Trimming removed 5 bases from V and 5 bases from J; junction bases left unmatched: 6. CDR3 bases: TGTGCCAGCAGCCCGACTAGCGGGGAGGTAGATACGCAGTATTTT. Encoded protein: CASSPTSGEVDTQYF.

The genes are TRBV7-8 and TRBJ1-3, with 7 bases aligning to TRBD1. The V and J ends lost 3 bases and 0 bases, in that order; junction bases with no gene match: 5. The CDR3 totals 16 residues. Germline V gene data show CDR1 as SGHVS and CDR2 as FQNEAQ. The CDR3 DNA reads TGTGCCAGCAGCTTCGGACAGGCGAGCTCTGGAAACACCATATATTTT. It encodes CASSFGQASSGNTIYF.

This clonotype was picked up a small number of times. The V and J genes are TRBV20-1 and TRBJ1-2; 11 bases line up with TRBD1. CDR3 size: 17 residues. After removal of 5 bases from V and 8 bases from J, the junction contained 19 bases not matched to a gene. Germline assignment: CDR1 DFQATT and CDR2 SNEGSKA (reference sequence). CDR3 loop: CSALNLQVGQGDIGYTF. CDR3 bases: TGCAGTGCTCTAAACTTGCAGGTGGGACAGGGGGATATAGGCTACACCTTC.

This clonotype was found many times. This chain uses TRBV6-5 with TRBJ2-5; TRBD2 aligns across 9 bases. Germline values: CDR1 MNHEY, CDR2 SVGAGI. The CDR3 is 16 amino acids. The trim removed 0 bases at V and 2 bases at J, leaving 4 bases unmatched. CDR3 sequence: CASSYSPSGDQETQYF. The CDR3 DNA is TGTGCCAGCAGTTACTCTCCTAGCGGGGATCAAGAGACCCAGTACTTC.

This clonotype was detected many times. V is TRBV6-1 and J is TRBJ2-7, with TRBD2 matching 7 bases. Germline CDR1 MNHNS, CDR2 SASEGT. CDR3 length equals 13 residues. The V segment lost 6 bases and the J segment 2 bases; nucleotides outside the gene matches: 4. As DNA, the CDR3 is TGTGCCAGCAGGGGGGGGACCACCTACGAGCAGTACTTC. Translated, it gives CASRGGTTYEQYF.

This clonotype was seen ten or more times. The chain is built from TRBV2 and TRBJ1-4; maybe TRBD1 (6 bases). Trimming took off 1 base at V and 7 bases at J, with 10 bases between the two ends. The CDR3 spans 14 residues. Germline-derived CDR1 and CDR2 are SNHLY and FYNNEI. The CDR3 loop is CASSEGGRSEKLFF. The DNA of the CDR3 is TGTGCCAGCAGTGAAGGGGGGCGTAGTGAAAAACTGTTTTTT.

In its sample, this clonotype was seen many times. V usage is TRBV7-9 and J usage is TRBJ1-4; D is undetermined. The CDR3 extends over 14 amino acids. Between the trimmed V and J ends, which lost 5 bases and 8 bases, there was a span of 15 bases. From germline, CDR1 is SEHNR and CDR2 FQNEAQ (reference sequence). CDR3 region: CASSPLWAREKLFF. In DNA form, the CDR3 reads TGTGCCAGCAGCCCGTTGTGGGCAAGAGAAAAACTGTTTTTT.

In this sample, this clonotype turned up a few times. In DNA, the CDR3 is TGCAGTGCTAGAGAATTGAGGGGGAGCACTGAAGCTTTCTTT. It encodes CSARELRGSTEAFF. The chain combines TRBV20-1 with TRBJ1-1, with D possibly matching TRBD1 (6 bases). V shed 0 bases and J shed 4 bases, with 12 bases lying between them. CDR1 and CDR2 from the germline V gene are DFQATT and SNEGSKA (reference sequence). The CDR3 runs 14 residues.

There are a few counts of this clonotype. The genes are TRBV7-6 and TRBJ1-1, with D hard to call. The CDR3 is 13 amino acids. The germline V gene has CDR1 SGHVS and CDR2 FNYEAQ. Between the trimmed V and J ends, which lost 1 base and 3 bases, there was a span of 6 bases. CDR3: CASSLEQYTEAFF. CDR3 nucleotides: TGTGCCAGCAGCTTAGAACAGTACACTGAAGCTTTCTTT.

This clonotype has ten or more counts. The chain is built from TRBV12-3 or TRBV12-4 and TRBJ2-5; the match to TRBD2 covers 13 bases. V shed 4 bases and J 5 bases; nucleotides not matched to a gene: 7. The length of the CDR3 is 16 residues. The CDR3 spells CASSSPRLAGGETQYF. CDR3 in DNA: TGTGCCAGCAGTTCCCCCCGACTAGCGGGGGGCGAGACCCAGTACTTC.

This clonotype has at least ten counts. The chain couples TRBV12-3 or TRBV12-4 to TRBJ2-5, with D hard to call. V was trimmed by 6 bases and J by 5 bases, leaving 7 bases between them. This CDR3 is built from 11 residues. The CDR3 bases are TGTGCCAGCAGCCTTCAGGAGACCCAGTACTTC. Amino acids: CASSLQETQYF.

This sequence joins TRBV19 and TRBJ1-5; 7 bases match TRBD1. The CDR3 contains 16 residues. The trim removed 6 bases at V and 0 bases at J, leaving 8 bases unmatched. CDR1 LNHDA and CDR2 SQIVND come from the germline V gene (reference sequence). CDR3 amino acids: CASREGQPYSNQPQHF. In DNA form, the CDR3 reads TGTGCCAGTAGAGAGGGACAGCCTTATAGCAATCAGCCCCAGCATTTT.